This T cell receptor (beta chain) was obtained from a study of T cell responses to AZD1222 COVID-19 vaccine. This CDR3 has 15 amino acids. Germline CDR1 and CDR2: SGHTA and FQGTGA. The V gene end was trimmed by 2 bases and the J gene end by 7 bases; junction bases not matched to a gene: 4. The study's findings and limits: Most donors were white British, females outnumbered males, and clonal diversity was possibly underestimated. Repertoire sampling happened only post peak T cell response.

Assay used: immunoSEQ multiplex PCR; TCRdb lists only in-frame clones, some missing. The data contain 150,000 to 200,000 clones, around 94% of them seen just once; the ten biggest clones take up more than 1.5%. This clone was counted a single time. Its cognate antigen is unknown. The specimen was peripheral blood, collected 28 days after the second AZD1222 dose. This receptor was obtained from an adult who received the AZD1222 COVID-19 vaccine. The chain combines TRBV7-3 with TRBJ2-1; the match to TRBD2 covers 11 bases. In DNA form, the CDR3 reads TGTGCCAGCAGCTTACTAGCGGGAGGAGTAAATGAGCAGTTCTTC. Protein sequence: CASSLLAGGVNEQFF.